One and the same sample provided the 11 T cell receptor beta chains below, sequenced in a study of T cell repertoires in cytomegalovirus infection. Each CDR3 protein gets one entry after TCRdb re-called the reads with MiXCR. The sample contains about 300,000 distinct CDR3 sequences, around 10% of which appear only once. Sequencing used PBMCs. The receptor set was obtained from a human donor in good health (CMV status not recorded). Some clones in this sample may be carry-over from other donors' samples.

This clonotype occurred a few times. J is TRBJ2-1 and V is TRBV29-1; D gene unclear. This CDR3 is built from 15 residues. The germline CDR1 and CDR2 sequences are SQVTM and ANQGSEA. Trimming shortened V by 1 base and J by 4 bases, and 14 bases separated the two germline ends. The CDR3 DNA is TGCAGCGTTGAAGTCCGGTGGAGCATATACAATGAGCAGTTCTTC. This translates into CSVEVRWSIYNEQFF.

There are many counts of this clonotype. This rearrangement joins TRBV7-3 to TRBJ2-1; a possible D gene is TRBD1 (5 bases). Trimming shortened V by 2 bases and J by 8 bases, and 10 bases separated the two germline ends. The CDR3 runs to 13 residues. CDR1 and CDR2 from the germline V gene are SGHTA and FQGTGA. The CDR3: CASSLGPRDEQFF. CDR3 sequence (DNA): TGTGCCAGCAGCTTAGGACCCAGGGATGAGCAGTTCTTC.

This clonotype was seen ten or more times. This chain connects TRBV3-1 to TRBJ2-2; 7 nucleotides line up with TRBD1. V shed 2 bases and J 0 bases; nucleotides not matched to a gene: 6. CDR1 and CDR2 from the germline V gene are LGHDT and YNNKEL (reference sequence). The CDR3 consists of 17 residues. The CDR3 DNA reads TGTGCCAGCAGCCAACCGGGACAGCCGTCGAACACCGGGGAGCTGTTTTTT. The encoded protein is CASSQPGQPSNTGELFF.

This clonotype appeared many times. V is TRBV6-6 and J is TRBJ2-3; maybe TRBD1 (6 bases). V was cut by 4 bases and J by 2 bases, with 7 bases left in between. The CDR3 totals 13 residues. Germline V CDR1 and CDR2: MNHNY, SVGAGI (reference sequence). The CDR3 bases are TGTGCCAGCAGTTGGGACAACACAGATACGCAGTATTTT. It encodes CASSWDNTDTQYF.

Ten or more counts support this clonotype. This CDR3 is CASSLELAVSTDTQYF. In nucleotides, the CDR3 is TGTGCCAGCAGCTTGGAGCTAGCAGTCAGCACAGATACGCAGTATTTT. V is TRBV5-5 and J is TRBJ2-3, with D possibly TRBD2 on 5 matching bases. In germline, CDR1 is SGHKS, CDR2 YYEKEE (reference sequence). With 0 bases removed from V and 0 bases from J, the gap between germline ends came to 11 bases. The CDR3 covers 16 residues.

This clonotype was recorded many times. The chain carries TRBV6-1 and TRBJ2-5, with 9 bases identical to TRBD2. After removal of 11 bases from V and 5 bases from J, the junction contained 9 bases not matched to a gene. CDR1 is MNHNS, CDR2 SASEGT, per germline. The CDR3 consists of 13 residues. The CDR3 DNA reads TGTGCCGTACCGGGACTAGCTATTGAGACCCAGTACTTC. Residues: CAVPGLAIETQYF.

This clonotype came up many times. The chain is built from TRBV23-1 and TRBJ2-7; D uncertain. TRBV23-1 qualifies as an ORF whose function is uncertain. V lost 2 bases, J lost 4 bases, and 12 bases lay in between. The CDR3 spans 14 residues. CDR3 protein: CASSQQCRRYEQYV. CDR3 coding DNA: TGCGCCAGCAGTCAACAATGTAGGAGATACGAGCAGTACGTC.

This clonotype was seen ten or more times. The rearrangement uses TRBV2 and TRBJ2-1; D is ambiguous. Germline V gene lookup returns CDR1 SNHLY and CDR2 FYNNEI. The CDR3 has 11 residues. V was cut by 4 bases and J by 5 bases, with 3 bases left in between. The CDR3 here is CASSGNNEQFF. CDR3 sequence (DNA): TGTGCCAGCAGTGGAAACAATGAGCAGTTCTTC.

This clonotype was recorded many times. V is TRBV29-1 and J is TRBJ2-1; tentatively, D is TRBD1 (6 bases). The CDR3 sequence is 13 residues long. Germline V CDR1 and CDR2: SQVTM, ANQGSEA. The V and J ends lost 3 bases and 5 bases respectively, with 11 bases between them. In DNA, the CDR3 is TGCAGCGTTGAGGGGGACATTGACAATGAGCAGTTCTTC. As protein: CSVEGDIDNEQFF.

This clonotype appeared many times. The chain carries TRBV12-3 or TRBV12-4 and TRBJ2-2; no definite D call. This CDR3 has 11 residues. Between the trimmed V and J ends, which lost 8 bases and 1 base, there was a span of 2 bases. The CDR3 DNA reads as TGTGCCAGCCAGAACACCGGGGAGCTGTTTTTT. This encodes CASQNTGELFF.

The chain is built from TRBV29-1 and TRBJ2-1; 12 positions match TRBD1. The CDR3 runs to 14 residues. After removal of 5 bases from V and 5 bases from J, the junction contained 4 bases not matched to a gene. Germline CDR1 and CDR2: SQVTM and ANQGSEA. The CDR3 DNA reads as TGCAGCGTTCGGGACAGGGGGCCCCACAATGAGCAGTTCTTC. Translation gives CSVRDRGPHNEQFF.